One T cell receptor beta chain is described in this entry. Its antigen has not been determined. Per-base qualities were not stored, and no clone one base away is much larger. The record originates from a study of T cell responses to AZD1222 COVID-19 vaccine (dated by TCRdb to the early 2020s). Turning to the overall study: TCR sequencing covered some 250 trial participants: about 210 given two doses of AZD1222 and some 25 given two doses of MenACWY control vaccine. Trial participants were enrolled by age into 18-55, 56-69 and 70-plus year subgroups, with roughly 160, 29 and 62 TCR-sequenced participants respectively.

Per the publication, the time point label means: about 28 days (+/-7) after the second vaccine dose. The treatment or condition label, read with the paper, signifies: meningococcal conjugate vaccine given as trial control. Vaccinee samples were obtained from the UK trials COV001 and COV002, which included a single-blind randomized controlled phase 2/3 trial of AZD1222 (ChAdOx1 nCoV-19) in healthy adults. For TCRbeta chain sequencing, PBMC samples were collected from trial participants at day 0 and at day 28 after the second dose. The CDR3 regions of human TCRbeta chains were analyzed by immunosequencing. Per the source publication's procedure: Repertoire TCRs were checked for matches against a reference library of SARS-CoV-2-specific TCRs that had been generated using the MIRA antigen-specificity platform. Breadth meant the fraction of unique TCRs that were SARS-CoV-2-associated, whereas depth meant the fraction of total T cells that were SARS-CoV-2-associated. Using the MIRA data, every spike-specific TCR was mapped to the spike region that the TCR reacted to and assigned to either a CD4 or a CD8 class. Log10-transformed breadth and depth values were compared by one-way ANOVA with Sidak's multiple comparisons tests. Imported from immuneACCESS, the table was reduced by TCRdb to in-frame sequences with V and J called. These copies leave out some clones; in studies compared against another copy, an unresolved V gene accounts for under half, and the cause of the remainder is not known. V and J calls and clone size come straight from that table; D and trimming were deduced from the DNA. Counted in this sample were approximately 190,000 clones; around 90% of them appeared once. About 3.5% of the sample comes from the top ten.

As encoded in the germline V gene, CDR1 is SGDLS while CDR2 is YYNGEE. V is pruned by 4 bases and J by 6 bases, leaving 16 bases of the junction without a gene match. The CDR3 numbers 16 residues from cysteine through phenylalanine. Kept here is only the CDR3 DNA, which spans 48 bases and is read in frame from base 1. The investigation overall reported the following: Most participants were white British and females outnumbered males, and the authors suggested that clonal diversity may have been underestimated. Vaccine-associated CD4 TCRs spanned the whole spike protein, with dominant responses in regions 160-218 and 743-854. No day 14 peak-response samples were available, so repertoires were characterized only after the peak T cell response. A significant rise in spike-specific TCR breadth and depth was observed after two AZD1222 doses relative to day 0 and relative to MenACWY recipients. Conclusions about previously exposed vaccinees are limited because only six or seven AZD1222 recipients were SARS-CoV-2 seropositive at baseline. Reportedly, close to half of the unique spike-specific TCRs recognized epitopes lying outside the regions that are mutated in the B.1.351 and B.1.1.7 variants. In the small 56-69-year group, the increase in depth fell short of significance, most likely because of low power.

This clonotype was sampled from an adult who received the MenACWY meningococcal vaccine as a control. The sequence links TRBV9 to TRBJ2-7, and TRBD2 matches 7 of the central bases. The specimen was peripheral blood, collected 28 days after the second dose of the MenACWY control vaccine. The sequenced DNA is TGTGCCAGCAGCCTAAGCGGGTGGCGGGAGCGTGGCGAGCAGTACTTC. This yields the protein CASSLSGWRERGEQYF.